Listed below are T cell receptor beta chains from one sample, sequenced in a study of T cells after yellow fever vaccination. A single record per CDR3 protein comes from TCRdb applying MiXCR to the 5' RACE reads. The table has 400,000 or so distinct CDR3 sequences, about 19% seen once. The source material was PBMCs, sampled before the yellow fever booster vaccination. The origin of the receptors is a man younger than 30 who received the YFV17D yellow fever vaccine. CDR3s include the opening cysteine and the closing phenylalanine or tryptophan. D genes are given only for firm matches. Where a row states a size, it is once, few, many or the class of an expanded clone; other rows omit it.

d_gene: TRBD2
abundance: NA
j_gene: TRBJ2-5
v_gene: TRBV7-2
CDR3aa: CASSLAAGGLGETQYF
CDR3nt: TGTGCCAGCAGCTTAGCCGCGGGGGGGCTGGGGGAGACCCAGTACTTC

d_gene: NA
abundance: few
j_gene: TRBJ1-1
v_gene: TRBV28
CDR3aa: CASSFRDRLRAFF
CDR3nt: TGTGCCAGCAGTTTTAGGGACCGACTGCGAGCTTTCTTT

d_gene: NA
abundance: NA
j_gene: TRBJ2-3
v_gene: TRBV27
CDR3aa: CASSSPGRGTDTQYF
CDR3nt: TGTGCCAGCAGCTCGCCGGGGCGGGGCACAGATACGCAGTATTTT

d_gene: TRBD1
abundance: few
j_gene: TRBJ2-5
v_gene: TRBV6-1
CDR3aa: CASRGSRDRGETQYF
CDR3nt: TGTGCCAGCAGGGGGTCCCGGGACAGGGGTGAGACCCAGTACTTC

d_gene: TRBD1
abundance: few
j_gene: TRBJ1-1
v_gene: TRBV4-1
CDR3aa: CASSHHPGQMNTEAFF
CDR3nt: TGCGCCAGCAGCCACCACCCGGGACAGATGAACACTGAAGCTTTCTTT

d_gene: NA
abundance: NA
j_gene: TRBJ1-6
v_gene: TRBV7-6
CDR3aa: CASSLVGGNSPLHF
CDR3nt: TGTGCCAGCAGCTTAGTTGGGGGGAATTCACCCCTCCACTTT

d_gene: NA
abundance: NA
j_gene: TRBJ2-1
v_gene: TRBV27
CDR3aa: CASSAGNEQFF
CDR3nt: TGTGCCAGCTCCGCAGGGAATGAGCAGTTCTTC

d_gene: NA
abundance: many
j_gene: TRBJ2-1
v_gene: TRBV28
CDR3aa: CASHSLARVRGEQFF
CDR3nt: TGTGCCAGCCATTCCCTAGCGAGGGTGAGGGGTGAGCAGTTCTTC

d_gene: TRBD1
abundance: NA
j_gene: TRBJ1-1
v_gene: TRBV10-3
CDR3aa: CAIGTGDLRTEAFF
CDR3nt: TGTGCCATTGGGACAGGGGATTTGAGAACTGAAGCTTTCTTT

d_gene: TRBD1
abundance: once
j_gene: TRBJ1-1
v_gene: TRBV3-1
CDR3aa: CASSNLRRGSSTEAFF
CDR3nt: TGTGCCAGCAGCAACTTACGCAGGGGGAGTAGCACTGAAGCTTTCTTT

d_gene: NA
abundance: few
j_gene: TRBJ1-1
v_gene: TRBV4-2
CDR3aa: CASSQGSGSSSTEAFF
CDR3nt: TGTGCCAGCAGCCAAGGATCCGGGTCGAGTAGCACTGAAGCTTTCTTT

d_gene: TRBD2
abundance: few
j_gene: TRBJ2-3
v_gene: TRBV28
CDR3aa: CASSSPGLAGSDTQYF
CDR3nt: TGTGCCAGCAGTTCTCCTGGACTAGCGGGGTCAGATACGCAGTATTTT

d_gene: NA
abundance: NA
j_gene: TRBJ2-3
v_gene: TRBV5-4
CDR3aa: CASSFSGTSTDTQYF
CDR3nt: TGTGCCAGCAGCTTCTCCGGGACAAGTACAGATACGCAGTATTTT

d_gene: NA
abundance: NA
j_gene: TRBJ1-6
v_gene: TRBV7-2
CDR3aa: CASSLVVVGGLSDSPLHF
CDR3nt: TGTGCCAGCAGCTTAGTGGTTGTGGGGGGCCTATCAGATTCACCCCTCCACTTT

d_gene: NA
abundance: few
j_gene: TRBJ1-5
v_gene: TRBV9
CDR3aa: CASPFRPGQPQHF
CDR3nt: TGTGCCAGCCCCTTTAGGCCTGGACAGCCCCAGCATTTT

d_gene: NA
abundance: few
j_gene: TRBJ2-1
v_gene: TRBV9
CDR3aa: CASSVVQQRHNEQFF
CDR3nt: TGTGCCAGCAGCGTAGTCCAACAGAGACACAATGAGCAGTTCTTC

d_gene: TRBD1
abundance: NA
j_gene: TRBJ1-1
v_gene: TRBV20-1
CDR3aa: CSAWDSPPNTEAFF
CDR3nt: TGCAGTGCTTGGGACAGCCCCCCGAACACTGAAGCTTTCTTT

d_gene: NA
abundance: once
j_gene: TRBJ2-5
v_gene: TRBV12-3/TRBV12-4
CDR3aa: CASSSRLGRETQYF
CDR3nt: TGTGCCAGCAGTTCACGACTAGGACGAGAGACCCAGTACTTC

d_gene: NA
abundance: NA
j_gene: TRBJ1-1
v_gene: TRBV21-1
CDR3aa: CASSKEPGDTEAFF
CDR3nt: TGTGCCAGCAGCAAAGAACCAGGGGACACTGAAGCTTTCTTT

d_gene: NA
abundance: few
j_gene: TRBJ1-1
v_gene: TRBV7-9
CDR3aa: CASSSTPPNTEAFF
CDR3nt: TGTGCCAGCAGCTCGACACCACCGAACACTGAAGCTTTCTTT

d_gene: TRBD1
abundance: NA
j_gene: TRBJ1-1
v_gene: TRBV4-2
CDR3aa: CASSLEGGANTEAFF
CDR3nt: TGTGCCAGCAGCCTAGAAGGGGGCGCAAACACTGAAGCTTTCTTT

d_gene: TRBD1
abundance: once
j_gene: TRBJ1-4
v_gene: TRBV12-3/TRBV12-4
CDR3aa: CASSWTTVPSDRGELFF
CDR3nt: TGTGCCAGCAGTTGGACTACAGTTCCCTCGGACAGGGGAGAACTGTTTTTT

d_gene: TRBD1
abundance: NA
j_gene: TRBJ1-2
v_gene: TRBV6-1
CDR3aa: CATRPWTGELGYGYTF
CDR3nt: TGTGCCACTCGACCGTGGACAGGGGAGTTGGGCTATGGCTACACCTTC

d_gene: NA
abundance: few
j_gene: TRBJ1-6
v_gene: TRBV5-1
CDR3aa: CASSLTGNSPLHF
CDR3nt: TGCGCCAGCAGCCTAACAGGGAATTCACCCCTCCACTTT

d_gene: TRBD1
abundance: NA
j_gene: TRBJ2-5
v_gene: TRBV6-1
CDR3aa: CASSEWRTGESRETQYF
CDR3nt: TGTGCCAGCAGTGAATGGAGGACAGGGGAATCTCGAGAGACCCAGTACTTC

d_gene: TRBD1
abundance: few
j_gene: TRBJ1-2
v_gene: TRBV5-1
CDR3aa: CASSSQGADYGYTF
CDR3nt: TGCGCCAGCAGTTCACAGGGGGCCGACTATGGCTACACCTTC

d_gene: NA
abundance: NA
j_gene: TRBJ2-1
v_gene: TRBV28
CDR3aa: CASSSTGEQFF
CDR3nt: TGTGCCAGCAGTTCGACGGGTGAGCAGTTCTTC

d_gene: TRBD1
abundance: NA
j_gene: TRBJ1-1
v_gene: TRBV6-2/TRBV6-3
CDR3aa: CASSYSTTGGIMNTEAFF
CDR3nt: TGTGCCAGCAGTTACTCCACGACAGGGGGCATTATGAACACTGAAGCTTTCTTT

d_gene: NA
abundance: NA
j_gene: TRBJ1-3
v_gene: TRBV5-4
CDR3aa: CAISLGRSSGNTIYF
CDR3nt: TGTGCCATCAGCTTGGGCAGAAGCTCTGGAAACACCATATATTTT